Listed here is a single T cell receptor beta chain. This CDR3 spans 12 amino acids. Germline V lookup: CDR1 SEHNR, CDR2 FQNEAQ (reference sequence). V was clipped by 5 bases and J by 5 bases, with 9 bases between them. The protocol was immunoSEQ multiplex PCR, while the TCRdb copy is restricted to in-frame clones and leaves out a portion. The sample yields some 240,000 clones, approximately 88% seen once. The data were obtained in a study of blood T cell repertoires in COVID-19. This chain joins TRBV7-9 and TRBJ1-2; no firm D call. This clonotype was obtained from a woman aged 40 to 50 who had been exposed to COVID-19. The sequencing sample was made of PBMCs or T cells enriched from blood (not recorded which). The DNA for the CDR3 is TGTGCCAGCAGCCACCATACATATGGCTACACCTTC. This codes for CASSHHTYGYTF.